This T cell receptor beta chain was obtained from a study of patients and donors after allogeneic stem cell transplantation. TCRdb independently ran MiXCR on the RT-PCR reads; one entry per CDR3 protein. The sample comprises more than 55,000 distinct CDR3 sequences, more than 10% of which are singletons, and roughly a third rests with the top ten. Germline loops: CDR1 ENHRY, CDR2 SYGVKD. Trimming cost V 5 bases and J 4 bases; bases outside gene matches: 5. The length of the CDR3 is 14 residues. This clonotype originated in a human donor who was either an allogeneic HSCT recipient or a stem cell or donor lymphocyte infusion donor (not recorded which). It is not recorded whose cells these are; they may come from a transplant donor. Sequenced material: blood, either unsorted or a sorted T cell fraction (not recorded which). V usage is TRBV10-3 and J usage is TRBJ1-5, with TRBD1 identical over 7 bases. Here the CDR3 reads CAISSGQTNQPQHF. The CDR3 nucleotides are TGTGCCATCAGTTCGGGACAGACTAATCAGCCCCAGCATTTT.